The sequence of this T cell receptor beta chain was determined in a study of graft-versus-host responses after intestinal transplantation. The CDR3 totals 15 residues. V lost 1 base and J lost 5; bases outside the gene matches: 7. Per germline, CDR1 MGHDK and CDR2 SYGVNS. Researchers processed graft tissue to release intraepithelial and lamina propria lymphocytes. The table came from immunoSEQ multiplex PCR; TCRdb's copy has only in-frame clones and leaves some out. The table includes about 13,000 clones, around 69% detected once. Sequencing used ileum tissue, obtained 16 days after intestinal transplant. V and J are TRBV25-1 and TRBJ1-1; TRBD1 agrees at 7 bases. The sequence derives from a human patient who received an intestinal transplant, so some T cells may come from the graft donor. The CDR3 here is CASSELDREGTEAFF. CDR3 in DNA: TGTGCCAGCAGTGAATTAGACAGGGAAGGGACTGAAGCTTTCTTT.